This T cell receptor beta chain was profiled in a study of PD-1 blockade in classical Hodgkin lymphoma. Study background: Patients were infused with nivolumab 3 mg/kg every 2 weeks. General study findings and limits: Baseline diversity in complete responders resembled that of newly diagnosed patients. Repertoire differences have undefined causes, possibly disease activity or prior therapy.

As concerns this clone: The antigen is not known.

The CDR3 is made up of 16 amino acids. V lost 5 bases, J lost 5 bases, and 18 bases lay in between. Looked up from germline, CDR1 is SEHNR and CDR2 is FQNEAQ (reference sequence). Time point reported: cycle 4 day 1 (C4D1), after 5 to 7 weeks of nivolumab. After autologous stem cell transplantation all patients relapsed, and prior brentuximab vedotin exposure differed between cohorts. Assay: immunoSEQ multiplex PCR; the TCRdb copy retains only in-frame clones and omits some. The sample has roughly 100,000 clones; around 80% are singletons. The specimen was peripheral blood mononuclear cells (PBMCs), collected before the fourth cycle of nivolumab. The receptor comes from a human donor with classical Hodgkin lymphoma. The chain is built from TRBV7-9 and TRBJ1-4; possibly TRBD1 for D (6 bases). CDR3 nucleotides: TGTGCCAGCAGCCTTAGGTACGGGGGCCCCAATGAAAAACTGTTTTTT. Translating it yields CASSLRYGGPNEKLFF.